These 16 T cell receptor beta chains were all obtained from the same sample, sequenced in a study of blood T cell repertoires in COVID-19. Produced via immunoSEQ multiplex PCR; TCRdb's table is partial and in-frame only. The table shows approximately 320,000 clones, with over 75% occurring only once. What was sequenced was peripheral blood. The receptors were sampled from a human donor in a cohort sampled during active COVID-19.

The J gene is TRBJ2-7, the V gene TRBV7-9; D may be TRBD2 (5 bases). CDR1 and CDR2 from the germline V gene are SEHNR and FQNEAQ (reference sequence). Between the trimmed V and J ends, which lost 4 bases and 2 bases, there was a span of 9 bases. The CDR3 spans 13 residues. The CDR3 bases are TGTGCCAGCAGCTCAAGAGGGACCTACGAGCAGTACTTC. Protein: CASSSRGTYEQYF.

The chain carries TRBV5-1 and TRBJ2-7, with a tentative D call TRBD1 (5 bases). This CDR3 is 14 amino acids long. Trimming left V 1 base short and J 3 bases short, with 11 bases between. CDR1 and CDR2 (germline): SGHRS, YFSETQ. CDR3 loop: CASSLFWGNYEQYF. CDR3 coding DNA: TGCGCCAGCAGCTTGTTTTGGGGCAACTACGAGCAGTACTTC.

As concerns this clone: One junction end does not reproduce the germline sequence, and a read error may be involved. V is TRBV30 and J is TRBJ1-1, with a possible D match to TRBD1 (6 bases). The CDR3 covers 14 residues. Germline lookup yields CDR1 GTSNPN and CDR2 SVGIG (reference sequence). The CDR3 is CAWREGGKTPEAFF. CDR3 nucleotides: TGTGCCTGGAGGGAAGGGGGTAAAACCCCTGAGGCTTTCTTT.

This rearrangement joins TRBV9 to TRBJ1-2; D may be TRBD1 (5 bases). Trimming cost V 0 bases and J 7 bases, with 13 bases left between them. Germline V gene sequence: CDR1 SGDLS, CDR2 YYNGEE. The CDR3 is 14 residues long. CDR3 amino acids: CASSVEISGVGYTF. The CDR3 DNA reads TGTGCCAGCAGCGTAGAAATCTCGGGGGTTGGCTACACCTTC.

The CDR3 DNA follows: TGCGCCAGCAGCTCAGAACGCAGGGTAAATGAGCAGTTCTTC. Its translation is CASSSERRVNEQFF. The genes are TRBV5-1 and TRBJ2-1, with TRBD1 as a possible D gene (5 bases). This CDR3 region has 14 residues. CDR1 and CDR2 (germline): SGHRS, YFSETQ. The V end lost 3 bases, the J end lost 7 bases, and 14 bases lay between the germline ends. The whole variable domain, filled in from reference TRBV5-1 and TRBJ2-1, reads KAGVTQTPRYLIKTRGQQVTLSCSPISGHRSVSWYQQTPGQGLQFLFEYFSETQRNKGNFPGRFSGRQFSNSRSEMNVSTLELGDSALYLCASSSERRVNEQFFGPGTRLTVL.

J is TRBJ2-3 and V is TRBV6-5, with 10 bases lining up with TRBD2. Unmatched junction bases numbered 7, after V lost 6 bases and J lost 4 bases. CDR3 length equals 15 residues. Germline loops: CDR1 MNHEY, CDR2 SVGAGI. The chain's CDR3 is CASSRSGGMADTQYF. CDR3 sequence (DNA): TGTGCCAGCAGCCGTAGCGGGGGGATGGCAGATACGCAGTATTTT.

The V and J genes are TRBV30 and TRBJ1-5; D possibly corresponds to TRBD1 (5 bases). This CDR3 has 12 residues. V dropped 0 bases and J dropped 5 bases, with 5 bases sitting between them. Germline values: CDR1 GTSNPN, CDR2 SVGIG (reference sequence). The CDR3 DNA reads TGTGCCTGGAGTGTACAGGATCAGCCCCAGCATTTT. Protein sequence: CAWSVQDQPQHF.

J is TRBJ1-4 and V is TRBV9; D might be TRBD1 (5 bases). Deletions cut 3 bases from V and 3 bases from J, with 6 bases between. Germline V gene data show CDR1 as SGDLS and CDR2 as YYNGEE. The CDR3 runs 13 residues. CDR3 nucleotide sequence: TGTGCCAGCAGCGGGACACCTAATGAAAAACTGTTTTTT. Amino acids: CASSGTPNEKLFF.

The chain joins TRBV6-6 to TRBJ1-2; D possibly corresponds to TRBD1 (6 bases). The CDR3 contains 15 residues. V was shortened by 2 bases and J by 0 bases, with 10 bases between the two germline ends. CDR1 and CDR2 (germline): MNHNY, SVGAGI (reference sequence). CDR3 in DNA: TGTGCCAGCAGTTACCGACAGGCCGCTAACTATGGCTACACCTTC. As protein: CASSYRQAANYGYTF.

This chain joins TRBV24-1 and TRBJ1-3; D possibly corresponds to TRBD1 (5 bases). V lost 3 bases and J 0 bases, leaving 14 bases between the germline ends. This CDR3 contains 17 residues. Germline CDR1 and CDR2: KGHDR and SFDVKD. In DNA form, the CDR3 reads TGTGCCACCAGTGATCTCCCCCAAGACAGCTCTGGAAACACCATATATTTT. This gives the protein CATSDLPQDSSGNTIYF.

This clone has a single count. For the CDR3, the DNA is TGTGCCAGCAGCCAAGTCCGCGGGGGCTACACCTTC. It codes for CASSQVRGGYTF. The V call is TRBV14, the J call TRBJ1-2, with D hard to call. The germline gives CDR1 SGHDN, CDR2 FVKESK. V lost 1 base to trimming and J lost 8 bases, with 8 bases between them. The CDR3 totals 12 residues.

There are a few counts of this clone. The chain links TRBV6-2 or TRBV6-3 to TRBJ1-1; the D is unclear. The CDR3 is 13 residues long. Trimming left V 6 bases short and J 1 base short, with 9 bases between. CDR1 and CDR2 from the germline V gene are MNHEY and SVGEGT. CDR3 bases: TGTGCCAGCAGCCTCAACGGGAACACTGAAGCTTTCTTT. Its protein product is CASSLNGNTEAFF.

This clone has just one count. The chain combines TRBV9 with TRBJ1-2; 12 nucleotides line up with TRBD1. This CDR3 is built from 14 residues. Per germline, CDR1 SGDLS and CDR2 YYNGEE. V trimming: 2 bases; J trimming: 7 bases; junction bases outside the gene matches: 3. CDR3 loop: CASSVGTGGGGYTF. The DNA for the CDR3 is TGTGCCAGCAGCGTTGGGACAGGGGGCGGTGGCTACACCTTC.

This chain links TRBV7-9 with TRBJ2-4; no definite D call. The CDR3 is 13 amino acids. The germline V gene has CDR1 SEHNR and CDR2 FQNEAQ (reference sequence). The V gene lost 8 bases and the J gene lost 0 bases, with 8 bases spanning the gap. CDR3 DNA: TGTGCCAGCGAAAGCTCAGCCAAAAACATTCAGTACTTC. Its protein product is CASESSAKNIQYF.

V usage is TRBV3-1 (or the pseudogene TRBV3-2) and J usage is TRBJ2-1, with a possible D match to TRBD2 (5 bases). Deletions cut 0 bases from V and 2 bases from J, with 11 bases between. CDR1 and CDR2 (germline): LGHDT, YNNKEL (reference sequence). The CDR3 covers 16 residues. The CDR3 DNA sequence: TGTGCCAGCAGCCAAGATAGAGCTAGCCCCTACAATGAGCAGTTCTTC. Residues: CASSQDRASPYNEQFF.

This clone appeared once. This chain connects TRBV9 to TRBJ1-2, with TRBD1 identical over 8 bases. This CDR3 has 15 residues. With V trimmed by 2 bases and J by 6 bases, 9 bases remained unmatched. The V gene's germline CDR1 is SGDLS and CDR2 YYNGEE. Written as DNA, the CDR3 is TGTGCCAGCAGCGTCGCAGGGGGCCTTTCCAATGGCTACACCTTC. Translating gives CASSVAGGLSNGYTF.